The next 3 T cell receptor beta chains were all read from a single sample in a study of shared clonotypes between healthy human individuals. Sequencing used immunoSEQ multiplex PCR; TCRdb keeps in-frame clones, though not all of them. Here the sample spans about 820,000 clones, 90% to 95% being singletons. CD45RO-negative CD8 cells positively selected for CCR7 made up the naive population, which excluded terminally differentiated effector memory CD45RA+ cells. Source material: naive CD8+ T cells sorted from blood. Every receptor here comes from a man aged 25-45 years in good health.

V and J are TRBV29-1 and TRBJ1-1; D gene unclear. Trimming left V 0 bases short and J 1 base short, with 9 bases between. This CDR3 contains 14 residues. Germline CDR1 SQVTM, CDR2 ANQGSEA. This CDR3 reads CSVEDSGENTEAFF. The CDR3 DNA reads as TGCAGCGTTGAAGACTCTGGGGAGAACACTGAAGCTTTCTTT.

This sequence joins TRBV18 and TRBJ1-1; TRBD1 might be the D (5 bases). The V and J ends lost 4 bases and 1 base respectively, with 13 bases between them. Germline lookup yields CDR1 KGHSH and CDR2 LQKENI. This CDR3 region has 15 residues. The CDR3 sequence: CASSHVGGENTEAFF. DNA for the CDR3: TGTGCCAGCTCACACGTAGGAGGGGAGAACACTGAAGCTTTCTTT.

This chain links TRBV5-1 with TRBJ2-7; possibly TRBD2 for D (6 bases). The CDR3 spans 14 residues. Germline CDR1 and CDR2: SGHRS and YFSETQ. Trimming took off 2 bases at V and 1 base at J, with 10 bases between the two ends. CDR3 region: CASSLLGGSYEQYF. In DNA form, the CDR3 reads TGCGCCAGCAGCTTATTGGGGGGTTCCTACGAGCAGTACTTC.